This passage covers 3 T cell receptor beta chains from one sample sequenced in a study of T-cell memory formation after mild COVID-19. TCRdb re-analysed the 5' RACE reads in MiXCR, keeping a single row per CDR3 protein. The sample lists about 540,000 distinct CDR3 sequences; around 21% were seen once. Sequenced sample: PBMCs or a T cell subset sorted from them (not recorded which). The origin of the receptors is an adult woman who had mild COVID-19 (a few samples of this study predate the infection). Cell type and time point are not known.

V is TRBV4-1 and J is TRBJ2-1; D is possibly TRBD1 (6 bases). CDR1 is MGHRA and CDR2 is YSYEKL in the germline V gene. Trimming took off 3 bases at V and 10 bases at J, with 19 bases between the two ends. CDR3 length: 15 amino acids. CDR3 sequence: CASSHRGGVGHEQFF. As DNA, the CDR3 is TGCGCCAGCAGCCACCGAGGGGGAGTAGGGCACGAGCAGTTCTTC.

This clonotype was seen a few times. The chain joins TRBV5-1 to TRBJ2-7; TRBD1 might be the D (5 bases). V gave up 2 bases and J gave up 0 bases, with 9 bases separating them. The germline gives CDR1 SGHRS, CDR2 YFSETQ. This CDR3 spans 14 amino acids. The CDR3 reads CASSFDSVSYEQYF. CDR3 bases: TGCGCCAGCAGCTTCGACAGCGTCTCCTACGAGCAGTACTTC.

The chain couples TRBV4-3 to TRBJ2-1; TRBD2 aligns across 7 bases. The germline V gene has CDR1 LGHNA and CDR2 YSLEER. CDR3 length equals 16 residues. With 8 bases clipped from V and 3 bases from J, the junction kept 13 bases outside the gene matches. CDR3 sequence (DNA): TGCGCCAGCTTGACTAGAGGGAGGGCCTACTACAATGAGCAGTTCTTC. This sequence encodes CASLTRGRAYYNEQFF.